This paragraph reports one T cell receptor (beta chain). The sample comes from a study of shared clonotypes between healthy human individuals. The CDR3 covers 13 residues. Trimming shortened V by 0 bases and J by 7 bases, and 9 bases separated the two germline ends. Germline CDR1 SGHDN, CDR2 FVKESK. Produced via immunoSEQ multiplex PCR; TCRdb's table is partial and in-frame only. The sample records about 690,000 clones, 90% being singletons. This sequence originates from a young man in good health. Some clones in this sample may be carry-over from other donors' samples. The rearrangement uses TRBV14 and TRBJ2-5; D is tentatively TRBD1 or TRBD2 (5 bases each). The sequencing sample was made of memory CD8+ T cells from PBMCs. Subset reported: CD45RO+ cells pooled with CCR7-negative TemRA cells. The CDR3 nucleotides are TGTGCCAGCAGCCAAGATCACGGGGCGACCCAGTACTTC. Translated: CASSQDHGATQYF. Complete variable domain (other parts from reference TRBV14 and TRBJ2-5): EAGVTQFPSHSVIEKGQTVTLRCDPISGHDNLYWYRRVMGKEIKFLLHFVKESKQDESGMPNNRFLAERTGGTYSTLKVQPAELEDSGVYFCASSQDHGATQYFGPGTRLLVL.